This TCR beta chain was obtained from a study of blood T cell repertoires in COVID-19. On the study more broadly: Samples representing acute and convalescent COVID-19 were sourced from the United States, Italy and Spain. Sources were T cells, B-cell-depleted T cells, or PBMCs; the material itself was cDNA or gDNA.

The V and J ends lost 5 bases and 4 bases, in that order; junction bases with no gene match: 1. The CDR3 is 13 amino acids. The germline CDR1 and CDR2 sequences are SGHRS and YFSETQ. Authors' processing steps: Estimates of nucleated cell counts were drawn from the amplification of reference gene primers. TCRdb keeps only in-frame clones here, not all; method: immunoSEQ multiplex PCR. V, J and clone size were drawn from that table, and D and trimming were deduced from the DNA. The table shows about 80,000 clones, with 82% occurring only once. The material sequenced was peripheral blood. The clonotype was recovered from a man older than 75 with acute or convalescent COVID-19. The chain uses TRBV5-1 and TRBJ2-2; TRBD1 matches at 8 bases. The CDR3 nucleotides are TGCGCCAGCAGGGACAGGGTCACCGGGGAGCTGTTTTTT. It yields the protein CASRDRVTGELFF. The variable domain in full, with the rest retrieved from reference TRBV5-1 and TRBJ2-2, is KAGVTQTPRYLIKTRGQQVTLSCSPISGHRSVSWYQQTPGQGLQFLFEYFSETQRNKGNFPGRFSGRQFSNSRSEMNVSTLELGDSALYLCASRDRVTGELFFGEGSRLTVL.